This T cell receptor beta chain was sequenced for a study of monozygotic twins with inflammatory bowel disease (dated by TCRdb to the late 2010s). With regard to the full study: The full study comprised 28 monozygotic twin pairs: nine German pairs (four IBD-concordant, five IBD-discordant) and 19 IBD-discordant Danish pairs. The search for disease-associated traits relied mainly on comparing, within discordant pairs, IBD patients with their genetically identical healthy co-twins. Each individual had, on average, about 151 000 unique TCRalpha sequences and 181 000 unique TCRbeta sequences available for analysis. Study-level results and caveats: Compared with healthy twins, IBD patients shared fewer clonotypes with other individuals, and the difference was most pronounced in patients with signs of disease activity. Repertoire similarity did not differ between concordant and discordant twins, which could be due to limited statistical power. Distinction between different T cell subtypes could not be achieved in the analysis. No single strong signal or clonotype linked to IBD turned up in the results, so the idea that one exists was not supported. Measured by the inverse Simpson index, TCRbeta repertoire diversity was lower in IBD patients than in their healthy co-twins. Because patients received different immunosuppressive treatments, the repertoires may have picked up extra background noise and variability between individuals.

CDR1 SGDLS and CDR2 YYNGEE were looked up in the germline V gene. There are 15 amino acids in the CDR3, from cysteine to phenylalanine inclusive. Only the protein sequence is given. Library creation used 5' RACE. For each TCR library, approximately 3.5 ug of total RNA was used. For each sample, cDNA was synthesized in eight separate reactions using SMARTScribe reverse transcriptase. Unique molecular identifiers containing a 6-nucleotide sample barcode were introduced through template switching during cDNA synthesis. Two nested PCRs of roughly 16 and 10 cycles amplified the TCRalpha and TCRbeta cDNA, and bead purification followed each PCR. Before amplification, the cDNA was treated with uracil DNA-glycosylase and purified using the QIAquick PCR purification kit. The second PCR added Illumina TruSeq-compatible adapters along with sample-specific barcodes. Library quality and concentration were assessed using TapeStation and Qubit, and roughly 5.5 ng of each library was pooled. Sequencing of pooled libraries was carried out on an Illumina HiSeq2500 single-index Rapid Run using 2 x 100 bp reads and custom sequencing primers. The published analysis was carried out like this. MiGEC version 1.2.6 was used for UMI-based consensus assembly to correct PCR and sequencing errors. V(D)J alignment, clonotype assembly and CDR3 extraction were performed with MiXCR version 2.1.1. Normalisation of gene usage, clonotype sharing and MAIT/NKT TCR abundance was achieved by analysing the top 1000, 10 000 and 20 000 clonotypes per sample. Diversity was computed as the inverse Simpson index with the vegan R package after downsampling to 27 000 UMIs. Statistical testing used paired Mann-Whitney U tests on the discordant twin pairs and applied Benjamini-Hochberg correction for multiple testing. TCRdb reprocessed the public reads and reports one entry per CDR3 protein sequence, without DNA. These V and J calls rely on TCRdb rather than the paper's analysis. This sample's table carries around 410,000 distinct CDR3 sequences. The ten largest clonotypes hold under 3% of the sample.

Regarding this clonotype: The specificity of this receptor is unknown.

From each donor, an approximately 2.5 ml peripheral blood sample was collected into PAXgene tubes and kept at -80 degrees C. Without any T cell sorting, total RNA was extracted from whole blood using the PAXgene blood miRNA kit on an automated QIAcube. Peripheral blood from monozygotic twin pairs, either concordant or discordant for inflammatory bowel disease, underwent deep TCRalpha and TCRbeta repertoire profiling that used unique molecular barcoding. Smoking habits were recorded for all twin pairs, and each individual was classified as a current, former or never smoker. Sequences were obtained from blood. The TCR comes from a human donor with ulcerative colitis or Crohn's disease, or a healthy co-twin of an affected twin (not recorded which). Rearrangement joined TRBV9 to TRBJ2-7; TCRdb's D gene call, TRBD1, goes unchecked for lack of DNA. The encoded CDR3 is CASSTSSGANYEQYF.